Listed below are T cell receptor beta chains from one sample, sequenced in a study of response to subunit inactivated influenza vaccine. MiXCR was run by TCRdb on the RT-PCR reads, yielding one entry per CDR3 protein. This table has a few hundred thousand distinct CDR3 sequences, 10% to 12% appearing once. The data were also submitted as part of a second study, on T cells expressing NK-cell markers.

Sample: PBMCs from blood, taken on the day of vaccination. The receptors were gathered from a middle-aged man who received an inactivated influenza vaccine. The CDR3 runs from the conserved cysteine through the conserved F or W. Fields, in order: V gene, J gene, CDR3 protein.

v_gene: TRBV20-1
j_gene: TRBJ2-2
CDR3aa: CSARASGRADTGELFF

v_gene: TRBV5-1
j_gene: TRBJ2-5
CDR3aa: CASSLDGGSWETQYF

v_gene: TRBV5-1
j_gene: TRBJ2-7
CDR3aa: CASSLVAGGSEQYF

v_gene: TRBV27
j_gene: TRBJ2-5
CDR3aa: CASAGLAFETQYF

v_gene: TRBV27
j_gene: TRBJ2-3
CDR3aa: CASRPFGGQTDTQYF

v_gene: TRBV6-1
j_gene: TRBJ2-1
CDR3aa: CASRSSGTGLNEQFF

v_gene: TRBV11-2
j_gene: TRBJ2-1
CDR3aa: CASSLVFSSSYNEQFF

v_gene: TRBV15
j_gene: TRBJ2-3
CDR3aa: CATSPRTGRTDTQYF

v_gene: TRBV18
j_gene: TRBJ2-1
CDR3aa: CASSPGIVLAGPSMEYNEQFF

v_gene: TRBV7-2
j_gene: TRBJ1-6
CDR3aa: CASIGGSSYNSPLHF

v_gene: TRBV7-2
j_gene: TRBJ2-3
CDR3aa: CASTPYSSTDTQYF

v_gene: TRBV4-2
j_gene: TRBJ2-3
CDR3aa: CASSHREPDTQYF

v_gene: TRBV24-1
j_gene: TRBJ2-3
CDR3aa: CATSDLHLGTQYF

v_gene: TRBV7-9
j_gene: TRBJ2-2
CDR3aa: CASSGTHSETGELFF

v_gene: TRBV2
j_gene: TRBJ2-3
CDR3aa: CASSERLAENTQYF

v_gene: TRBV20-1
j_gene: TRBJ2-4
CDR3aa: CSATVVGVTKNIQYF

v_gene: TRBV4-1
j_gene: TRBJ2-1
CDR3aa: CASSQRTSGYYNEQFF

v_gene: TRBV7-8
j_gene: TRBJ2-7
CDR3aa: CASSLAHRGRRNEQYF

v_gene: TRBV20-1
j_gene: TRBJ2-7
CDR3aa: CSAYSGSKYEQYF

v_gene: TRBV5-5
j_gene: TRBJ2-7
CDR3aa: CASTRPGQSYEQYF

v_gene: TRBV6-2/TRBV6-3
j_gene: TRBJ2-1
CDR3aa: CASSPSQGIILYNEQFF

v_gene: TRBV6-2/TRBV6-3
j_gene: TRBJ2-7
CDR3aa: CASGPEGREQYF

v_gene: TRBV10-2
j_gene: TRBJ1-1
CDR3aa: CASSEAGIGLGVVNTEAFF